This TCR beta chain was captured in a study of T cells in Graves' hyperthyroidism and ophthalmopathy. Researchers defined stable Graves' hyperthyroidism as no ophthalmopathy progression within 18 months. The authors took PBMCs from roughly 9.3 ml fresh peripheral blood. Notes on this clonotype: The antigen is unknown. Compared with germline, one end of the junction differs, possibly owing to a read error.

RNA transcripts were the template for amplifying TCR beta CDR3 regions. Researchers ran a first-round RT-PCR on the TCR CDR3 using the HTBI primer set. MiXCR was run by TCRdb on the multiplex PCR reads, yielding one entry per CDR3 protein. The sample has hundreds of thousands of distinct CDR3 sequences, approximately 40% seen once. The CDR3 totals 14 residues. General study findings and limits: A model of 13 V-J features distinguished ophthalmopathy from stable hyperthyroidism.

V and J are TRBV12-3 or TRBV12-4 and TRBJ2-5; D is ambiguous. Sequences were obtained from blood. The receptor was derived from a woman aged 40-49 years with Graves' hyperthyroidism. CDR3 loop: CAGSLDTRGETQYF. The CDR3, as DNA: TGTGCCGGCAGTTTAGACACACGTGGGGAGACCCAGTACTTC.